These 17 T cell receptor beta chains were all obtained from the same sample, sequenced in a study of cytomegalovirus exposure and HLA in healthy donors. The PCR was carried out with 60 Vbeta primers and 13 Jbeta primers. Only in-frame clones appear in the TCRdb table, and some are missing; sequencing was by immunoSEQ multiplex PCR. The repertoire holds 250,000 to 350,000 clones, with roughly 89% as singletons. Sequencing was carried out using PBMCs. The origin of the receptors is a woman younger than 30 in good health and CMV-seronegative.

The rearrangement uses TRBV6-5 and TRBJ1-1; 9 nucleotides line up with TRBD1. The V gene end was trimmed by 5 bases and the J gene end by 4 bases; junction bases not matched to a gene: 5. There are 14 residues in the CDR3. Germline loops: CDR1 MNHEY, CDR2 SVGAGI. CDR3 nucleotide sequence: TGTGCCAGCAGTCTACAGGGGGCGACCACTGAAGCTTTCTTT. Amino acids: CASSLQGATTEAFF.

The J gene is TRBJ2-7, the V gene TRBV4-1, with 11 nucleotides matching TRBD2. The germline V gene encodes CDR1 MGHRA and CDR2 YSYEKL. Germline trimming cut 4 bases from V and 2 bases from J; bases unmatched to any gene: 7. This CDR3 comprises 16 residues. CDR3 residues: CASSPSSGGTPYEQYF. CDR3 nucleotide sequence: TGCGCCAGCAGCCCCTCTAGCGGGGGGACACCCTACGAGCAGTACTTC.

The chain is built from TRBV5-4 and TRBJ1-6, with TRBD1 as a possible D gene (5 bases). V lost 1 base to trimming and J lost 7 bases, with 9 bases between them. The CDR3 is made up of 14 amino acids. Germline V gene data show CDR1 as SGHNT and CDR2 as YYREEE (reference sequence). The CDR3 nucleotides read TGTGCCAGCAGCTTGTTTCAGGGAAATTCACCCCTCCACTTT. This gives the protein CASSLFQGNSPLHF.

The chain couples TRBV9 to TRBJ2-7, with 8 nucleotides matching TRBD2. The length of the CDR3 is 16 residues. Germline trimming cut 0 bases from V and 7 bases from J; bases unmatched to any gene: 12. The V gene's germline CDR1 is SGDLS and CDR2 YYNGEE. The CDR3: CASSVVPNGGAREQYF. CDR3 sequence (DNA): TGTGCCAGCAGCGTAGTCCCCAACGGGGGGGCTCGGGAGCAGTACTTC.

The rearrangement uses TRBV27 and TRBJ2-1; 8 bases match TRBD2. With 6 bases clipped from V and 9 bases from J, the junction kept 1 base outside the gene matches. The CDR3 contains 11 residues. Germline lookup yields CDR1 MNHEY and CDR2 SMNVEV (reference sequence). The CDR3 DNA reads TGTGCCAGCAGCCTAGCGGGTGAGCAGTTCTTC. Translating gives CASSLAGEQFF.

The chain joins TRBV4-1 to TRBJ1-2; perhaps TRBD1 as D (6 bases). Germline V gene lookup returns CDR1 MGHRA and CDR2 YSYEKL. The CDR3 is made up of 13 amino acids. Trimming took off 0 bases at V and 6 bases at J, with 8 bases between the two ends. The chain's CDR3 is CASSQDRGNGYTF. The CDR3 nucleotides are TGCGCCAGCAGCCAAGATAGGGGGAATGGCTACACCTTC.

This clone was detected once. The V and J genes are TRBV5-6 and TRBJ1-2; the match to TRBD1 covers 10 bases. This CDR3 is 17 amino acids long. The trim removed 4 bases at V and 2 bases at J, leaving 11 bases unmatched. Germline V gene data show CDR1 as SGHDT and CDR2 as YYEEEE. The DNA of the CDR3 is TGTGCCAGCAGCCCGCCCCCGGGACAGGGGCTGAACTATGGCTACACCTTC. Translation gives CASSPPPGQGLNYGYTF.

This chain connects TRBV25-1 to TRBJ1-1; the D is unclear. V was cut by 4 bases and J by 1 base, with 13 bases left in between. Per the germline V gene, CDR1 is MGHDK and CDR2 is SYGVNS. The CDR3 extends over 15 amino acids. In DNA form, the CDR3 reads TGTGCCAGCAGTGGGGTCGGGATGTGGAACACTGAAGCTTTCTTT. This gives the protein CASSGVGMWNTEAFF.

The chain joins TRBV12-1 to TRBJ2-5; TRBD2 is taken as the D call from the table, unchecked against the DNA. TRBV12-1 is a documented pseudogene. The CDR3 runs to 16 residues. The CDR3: CASSTLLAGGEETQYF. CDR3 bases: TGTGCCAGCAGCACCCTTCTAGCGGGGGGAGAAGAGACCCAGTACTTC.

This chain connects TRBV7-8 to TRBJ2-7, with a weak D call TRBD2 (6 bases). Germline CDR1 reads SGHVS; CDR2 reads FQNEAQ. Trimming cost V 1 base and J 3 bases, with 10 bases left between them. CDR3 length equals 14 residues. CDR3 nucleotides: TGTGCCAGCAGCTTAGTGATCGGGGGCTACGAGCAGTACTTC. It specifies CASSLVIGGYEQYF.

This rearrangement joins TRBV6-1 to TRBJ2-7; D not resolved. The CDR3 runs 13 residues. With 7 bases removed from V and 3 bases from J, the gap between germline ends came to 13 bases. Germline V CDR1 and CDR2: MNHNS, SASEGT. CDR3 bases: TGTGCCAGCATGCCCGGGTTTGGCTACGAGCAGTACTTC. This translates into CASMPGFGYEQYF.

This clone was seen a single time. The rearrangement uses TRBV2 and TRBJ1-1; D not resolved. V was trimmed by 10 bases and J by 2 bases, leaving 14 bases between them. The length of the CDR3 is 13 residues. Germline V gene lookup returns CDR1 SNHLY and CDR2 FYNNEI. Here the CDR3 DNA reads TGTGCCACATTACTGGGCAGCAACACTGAAGCTTTCTTT. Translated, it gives CATLLGSNTEAFF.

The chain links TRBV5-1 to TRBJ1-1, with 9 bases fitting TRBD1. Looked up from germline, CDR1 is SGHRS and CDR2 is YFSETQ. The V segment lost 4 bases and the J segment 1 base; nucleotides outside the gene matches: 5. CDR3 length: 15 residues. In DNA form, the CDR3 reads TGCGCCAGCAGCACGACAGGGGGAACGAACACTGAAGCTTTCTTT. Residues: CASSTTGGTNTEAFF.

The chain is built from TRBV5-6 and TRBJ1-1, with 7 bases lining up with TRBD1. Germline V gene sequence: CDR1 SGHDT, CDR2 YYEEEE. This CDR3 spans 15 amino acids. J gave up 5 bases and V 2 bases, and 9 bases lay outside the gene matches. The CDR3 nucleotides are TGTGCCAGCAGCTTTGGTTTGACAGGGCCAACTGAAGCTTTCTTT. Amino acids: CASSFGLTGPTEAFF. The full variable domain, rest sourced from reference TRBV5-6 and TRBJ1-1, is DAGVTQSPTHLIKTRGQQVTLRCSPKSGHDTVSWYQQALGQGPQFIFQYYEEEERQRGNFPDRFSGHQFPNYSSELNVNALLLGDSALYLCASSFGLTGPTEAFFGQGTRLTVV.

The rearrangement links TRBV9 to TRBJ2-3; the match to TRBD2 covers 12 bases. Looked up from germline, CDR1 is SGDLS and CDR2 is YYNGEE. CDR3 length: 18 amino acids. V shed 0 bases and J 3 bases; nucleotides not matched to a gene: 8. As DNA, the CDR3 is TGTGCCAGCAGCGTAGCAGGAACTAGCGGGGGGCAAACAGATACGCAGTATTTT. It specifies CASSVAGTSGGQTDTQYF.

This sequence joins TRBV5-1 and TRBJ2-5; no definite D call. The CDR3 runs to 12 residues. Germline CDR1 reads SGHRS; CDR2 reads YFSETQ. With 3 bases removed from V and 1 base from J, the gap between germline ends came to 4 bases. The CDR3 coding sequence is TGCGCCAGCAGCTACACCCAAGAGACCCAGTACTTC. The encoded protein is CASSYTQETQYF.

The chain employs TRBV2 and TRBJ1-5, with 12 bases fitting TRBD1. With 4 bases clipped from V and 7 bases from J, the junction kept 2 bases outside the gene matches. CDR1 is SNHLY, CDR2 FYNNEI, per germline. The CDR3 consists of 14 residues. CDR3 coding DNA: TGTGCCAGCAGTGGGGACAGGGGGCGACAGCCCCAGCATTTT. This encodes CASSGDRGRQPQHF.